The 10 T cell receptor beta chains below were found in one sample sequenced in a study of blood T cell repertoires in COVID-19. Libraries were prepared by immunoSEQ multiplex PCR; TCRdb keeps only in-frame clonotypes and omits some of them. The profile covers 240,000 or so clones, with 75% to 85% appearing a single time and 6.5% to 9% taken by the ten largest. Sequenced input: peripheral blood. These receptors came from a woman of 80 years or more with COVID-19, enrolled during active disease.

This chain connects TRBV7-8 to TRBJ1-1; 8 bases align to TRBD1. The germline gives CDR1 SGHVS, CDR2 FQNEAQ. CDR3 length: 16 amino acids. Trimming took 5 bases from V and 5 from J; bases not matched to a gene: 13. Written as DNA, the CDR3 is TGTGCCAGCAGCCCTCCCCGGACAGGGTGGTTGACTGAAGCTTTCTTT. This translates into CASSPPRTGWLTEAFF.

This clone has a handful of counts. V is TRBV6-4 and J is TRBJ2-5, with 10 bases matching TRBD2. CDR3 size: 15 residues. V gave up 3 bases and J gave up 2 bases; unmatched junction bases: 3. Germline V lookup: CDR1 MRHNA, CDR2 SNTAGT. CDR3 DNA sequence: TGTGCCAGCAGTGAGTCTAGCGGGGGTCAAGAGACCCAGTACTTC. Translating gives CASSESSGGQETQYF.

This sequence joins TRBV28 and TRBJ1-2; 9 bases are shared with TRBD1. CDR1 and CDR2 from the germline V gene are MDHEN and SYDVKM. CDR3 size: 12 residues. J gave up 6 bases and V 8 bases, and 4 bases lay outside the gene matches. The CDR3 reads CASLDRGDGYTF. The CDR3 nucleotides read TGTGCCAGCCTCGACAGGGGGGATGGCTACACCTTC.

The chain combines TRBV29-1 with TRBJ1-2, with D unresolved. Germline loops: CDR1 SQVTM, CDR2 ANQGSEA. The CDR3 has 17 amino acids. The V gene lost 0 bases and the J gene lost 4 bases, with 21 bases spanning the gap. The CDR3 coding sequence is TGCAGCGTTGAAGATCAGTTAGCAGGAGGGAGGGCCTATGGCTACACCTTC. Translating it yields CSVEDQLAGGRAYGYTF.

The rearrangement uses TRBV6-6 and TRBJ1-5, with a tentative D call TRBD1 (5 bases). Germline CDR1 is MNHNY and CDR2 is SVGAGI (reference sequence). The CDR3 has 15 amino acids. V was trimmed by 5 bases and J by 5 bases, leaving 16 bases between them. The CDR3 spells CASSSHGVGDQPQHF. The CDR3, as DNA: TGTGCCAGCAGTAGCCATGGGGTAGGGGATCAGCCCCAGCATTTT.

In its sample, this clone was seen a few times. CDR3 residues: CASSLVAGGREKLFF. CDR3 nucleotides: TGCGCCAGCAGCTTGGTGGCAGGGGGAAGGGAAAAACTGTTTTTT. The rearrangement links TRBV5-1 to TRBJ1-4; TRBD1 aligns across 7 bases. Looked up from germline, CDR1 is SGHRS and CDR2 is YFSETQ. This CDR3 comprises 15 residues. V was pared by 0 bases and J by 8 bases, with 7 bases of the junction left unmatched.

The rearrangement links TRBV29-1 to TRBJ2-1, with unresolved D. Germline assignment: CDR1 SQVTM and CDR2 ANQGSEA. The CDR3 contains 10 residues. V dropped 4 bases and J dropped 5 bases, with 3 bases sitting between them. The CDR3 coding sequence is TGCAGCGTTGCTAACAATGAGCAGTTCTTC. The encoded protein is CSVANNEQFF.

The chain is built from TRBV5-5 and TRBJ2-3, with 8 bases identical to TRBD2. This CDR3 is 15 amino acids long. The V gene end was trimmed by 4 bases and the J gene end by 0 bases; junction bases not matched to a gene: 4. Germline assignment: CDR1 SGHKS and CDR2 YYEKEE (reference sequence). Here the CDR3 reads CASSPLAGSTDTQYF. The CDR3 bases are TGTGCCAGCAGCCCCTTAGCGGGGAGCACAGATACGCAGTATTTT.

V usage is TRBV18 and J usage is TRBJ1-1, with D perhaps TRBD1 (5 bases). Deletions cut 7 bases from V and 2 bases from J, with 11 bases between. From germline, CDR1 is KGHSH and CDR2 LQKENI. This CDR3 is built from 13 residues. CDR3 sequence: CASLGGLNTEAFF. The CDR3 nucleotides are TGTGCCAGCTTGGGGGGTCTAAACACTGAAGCTTTCTTT.

This clone has only a few counts. The chain couples TRBV6-5 to TRBJ1-4, with 7 nucleotides matching TRBD1. CDR1 MNHEY and CDR2 SVGAGI come from the germline V gene. V shed 6 bases and J 8 bases; nucleotides not matched to a gene: 6. This CDR3 has 13 residues. CDR3 sequence (DNA): TGTGCCAGCAGACAGACAGGGTGGGAAAAACTGTTTTTT. Translation: CASRQTGWEKLFF.